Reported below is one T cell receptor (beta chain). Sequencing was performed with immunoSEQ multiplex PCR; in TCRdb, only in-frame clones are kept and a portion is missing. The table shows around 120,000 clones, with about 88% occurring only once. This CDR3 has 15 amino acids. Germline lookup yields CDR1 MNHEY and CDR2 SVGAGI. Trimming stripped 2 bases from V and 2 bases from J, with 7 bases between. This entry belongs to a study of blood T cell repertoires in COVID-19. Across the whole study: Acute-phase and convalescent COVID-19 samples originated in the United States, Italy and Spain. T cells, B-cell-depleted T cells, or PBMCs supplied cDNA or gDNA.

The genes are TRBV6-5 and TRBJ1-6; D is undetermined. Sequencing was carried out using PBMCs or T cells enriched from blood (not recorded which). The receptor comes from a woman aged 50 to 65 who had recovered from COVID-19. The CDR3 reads CASSYRGTYNSPLHF. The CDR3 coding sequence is TGTGCCAGCAGTTACCGGGGAACCTATAATTCACCCCTCCACTTT.